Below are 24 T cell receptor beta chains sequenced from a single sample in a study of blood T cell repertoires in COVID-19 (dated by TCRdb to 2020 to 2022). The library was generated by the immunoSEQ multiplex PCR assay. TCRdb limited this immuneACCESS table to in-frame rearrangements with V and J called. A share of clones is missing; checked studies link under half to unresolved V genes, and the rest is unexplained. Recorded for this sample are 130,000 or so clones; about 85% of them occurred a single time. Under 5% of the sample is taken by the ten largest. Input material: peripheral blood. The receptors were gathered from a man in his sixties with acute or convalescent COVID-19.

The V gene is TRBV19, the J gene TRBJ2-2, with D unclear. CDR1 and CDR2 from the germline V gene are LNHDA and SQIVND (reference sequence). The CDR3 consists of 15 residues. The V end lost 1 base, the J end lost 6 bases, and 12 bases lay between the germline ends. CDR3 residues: CASSIGGSVAGELFF. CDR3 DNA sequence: TGTGCCAGTAGTATAGGAGGCAGCGTGGCCGGGGAGCTGTTTTTT. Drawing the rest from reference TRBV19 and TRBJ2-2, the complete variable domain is DGGITQSPKYLFRKEGQNVTLSCEQNLNHDAMYWYRQDPGQGLRLIYYSQIVNDFQKGDIAEGYSVSREKKESFPLTVTSAQKNPTAFYLCASSIGGSVAGELFFGEGSRLTVL.

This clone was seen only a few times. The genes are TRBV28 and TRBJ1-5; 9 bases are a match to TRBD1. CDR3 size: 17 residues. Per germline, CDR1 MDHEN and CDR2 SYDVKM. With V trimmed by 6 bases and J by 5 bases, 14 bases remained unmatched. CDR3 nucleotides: TGTGCCAGCAGCCTAAGGTCCGGACAGGGGCTTTATCAGCCCCAGCATTTT. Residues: CASSLRSGQGLYQPQHF.

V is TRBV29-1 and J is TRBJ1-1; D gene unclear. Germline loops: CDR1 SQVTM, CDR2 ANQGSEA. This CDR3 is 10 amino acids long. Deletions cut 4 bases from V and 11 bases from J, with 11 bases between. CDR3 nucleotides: TGCAGCGTTGCCGATCCCCGGGCTTTCTTT. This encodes CSVADPRAFF.

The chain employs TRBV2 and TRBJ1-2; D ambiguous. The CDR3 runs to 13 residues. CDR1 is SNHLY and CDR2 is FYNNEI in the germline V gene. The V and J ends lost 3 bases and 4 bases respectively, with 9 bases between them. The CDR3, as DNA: TGTGCCAGCAGTGATTCAGGAGGCTATGGCTACACCTTC. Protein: CASSDSGGYGYTF.

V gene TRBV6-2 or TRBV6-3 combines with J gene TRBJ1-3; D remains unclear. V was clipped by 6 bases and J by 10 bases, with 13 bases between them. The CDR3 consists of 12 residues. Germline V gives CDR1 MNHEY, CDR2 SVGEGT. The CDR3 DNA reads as TGTGCCAGCAGCTCGGACGGGGTAACCATATATTTT. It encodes CASSSDGVTIYF.

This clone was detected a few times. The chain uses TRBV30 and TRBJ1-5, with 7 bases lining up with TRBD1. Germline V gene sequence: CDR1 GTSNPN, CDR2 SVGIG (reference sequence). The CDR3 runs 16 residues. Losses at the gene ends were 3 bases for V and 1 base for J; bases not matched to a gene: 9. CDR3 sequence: CAWRAGTALSNQPQHF. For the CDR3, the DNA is TGTGCCTGGAGGGCGGGGACAGCCCTCAGCAATCAGCCCCAGCATTTT.

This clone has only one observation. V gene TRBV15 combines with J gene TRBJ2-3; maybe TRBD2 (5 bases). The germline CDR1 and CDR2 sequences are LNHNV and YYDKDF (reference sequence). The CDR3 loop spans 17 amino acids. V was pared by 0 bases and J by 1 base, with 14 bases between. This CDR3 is CATSRDGWEHRTDTQYF. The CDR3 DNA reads TGTGCCACCAGCAGAGATGGTTGGGAGCACCGCACAGATACGCAGTATTTT.

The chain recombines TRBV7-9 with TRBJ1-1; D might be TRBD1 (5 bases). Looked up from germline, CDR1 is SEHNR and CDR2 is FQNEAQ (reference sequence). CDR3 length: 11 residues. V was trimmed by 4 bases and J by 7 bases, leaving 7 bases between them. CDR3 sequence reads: CASSSGGEAFF. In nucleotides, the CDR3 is TGTGCCAGCAGCTCCGGGGGTGAAGCTTTCTTT. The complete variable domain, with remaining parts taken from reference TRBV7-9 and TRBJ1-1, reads DTGVSQNPRHKITKRGQNVTFRCDPISEHNRLYWYRQTLGQGPEFLTYFQNEAQLEKSRLLSDRFSAERPKGSFSTLEIQRTEQGDSAMYLCASSSGGEAFFGQGTRLTVV.

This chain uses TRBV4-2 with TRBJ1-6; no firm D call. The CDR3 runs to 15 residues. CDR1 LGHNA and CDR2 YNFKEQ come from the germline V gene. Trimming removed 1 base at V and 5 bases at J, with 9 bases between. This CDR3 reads CASSQVWQDNSPLHF. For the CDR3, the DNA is TGTGCCAGCAGCCAAGTGTGGCAGGATAATTCACCCCTCCACTTT.

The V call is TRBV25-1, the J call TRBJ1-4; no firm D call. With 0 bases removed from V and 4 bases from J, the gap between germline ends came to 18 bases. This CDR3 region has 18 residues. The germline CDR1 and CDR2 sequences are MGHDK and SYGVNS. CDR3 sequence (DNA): TGTGCCAGCAGTGAATACGAGGGCGCGACGCGATATAATGAAAAACTGTTTTTT. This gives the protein CASSEYEGATRYNEKLFF.

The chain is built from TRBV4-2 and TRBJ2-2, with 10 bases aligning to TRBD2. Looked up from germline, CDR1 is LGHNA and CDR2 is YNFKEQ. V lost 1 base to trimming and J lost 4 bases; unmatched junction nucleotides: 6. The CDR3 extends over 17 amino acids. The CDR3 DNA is TGTGCCAGCAGCCAAGGGTGGGGACTAGCGCGCACCGGGGAGCTGTTTTTT. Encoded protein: CASSQGWGLARTGELFF.

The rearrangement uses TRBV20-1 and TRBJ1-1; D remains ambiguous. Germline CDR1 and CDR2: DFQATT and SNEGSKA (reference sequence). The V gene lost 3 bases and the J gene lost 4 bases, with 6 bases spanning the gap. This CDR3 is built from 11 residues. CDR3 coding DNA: TGCAGTGCTAGGGCAGTCACTGAAGCTTTCTTT. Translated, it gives CSARAVTEAFF.

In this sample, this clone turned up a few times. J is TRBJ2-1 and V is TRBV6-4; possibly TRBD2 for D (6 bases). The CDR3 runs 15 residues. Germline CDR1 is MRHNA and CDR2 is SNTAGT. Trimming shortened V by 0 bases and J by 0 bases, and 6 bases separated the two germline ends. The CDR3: CASSDSAGSYNEQFF. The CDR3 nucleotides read TGTGCCAGCAGTGACTCAGCGGGCTCCTACAATGAGCAGTTCTTC.

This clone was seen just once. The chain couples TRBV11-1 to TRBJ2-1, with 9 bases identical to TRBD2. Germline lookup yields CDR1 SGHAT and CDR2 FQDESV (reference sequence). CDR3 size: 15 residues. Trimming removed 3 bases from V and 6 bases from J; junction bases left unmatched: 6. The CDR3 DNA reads TGTGCCAGCAGCTTGGCTCTAGCGGGAATCAATGAGCAGTTCTTC. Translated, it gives CASSLALAGINEQFF. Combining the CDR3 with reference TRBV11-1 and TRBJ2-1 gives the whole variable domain EAEVAQSPRYKITEKSQAVAFWCDPISGHATLYWYRQILGQGPELLVQFQDESVVDDSQLPKDRFSAERLKGVDSTLKIQPAELGDSAMYLCASSLALAGINEQFFGPGTRLTVL.

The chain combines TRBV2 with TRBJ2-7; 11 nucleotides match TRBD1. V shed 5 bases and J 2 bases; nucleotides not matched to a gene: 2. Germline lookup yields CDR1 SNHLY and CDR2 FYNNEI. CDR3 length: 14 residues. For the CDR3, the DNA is TGTGCCAGCAGTAAGGGACAGGGGGCCTACGAGCAGTACTTC. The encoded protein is CASSKGQGAYEQYF.

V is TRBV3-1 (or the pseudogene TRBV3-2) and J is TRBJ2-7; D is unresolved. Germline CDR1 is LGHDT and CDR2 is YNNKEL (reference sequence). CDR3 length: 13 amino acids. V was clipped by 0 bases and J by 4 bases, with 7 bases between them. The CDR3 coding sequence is TGTGCCAGCAGCCAAGATGACGGGTACGAGCAGTACTTC. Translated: CASSQDDGYEQYF.

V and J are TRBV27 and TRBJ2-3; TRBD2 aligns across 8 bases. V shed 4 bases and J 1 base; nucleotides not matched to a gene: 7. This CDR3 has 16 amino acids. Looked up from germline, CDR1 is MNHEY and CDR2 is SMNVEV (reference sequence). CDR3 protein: CASSSLAGIRTDTQYF. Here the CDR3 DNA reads TGTGCCAGCAGTTCGTTAGCGGGAATCCGCACAGATACGCAGTATTTT.

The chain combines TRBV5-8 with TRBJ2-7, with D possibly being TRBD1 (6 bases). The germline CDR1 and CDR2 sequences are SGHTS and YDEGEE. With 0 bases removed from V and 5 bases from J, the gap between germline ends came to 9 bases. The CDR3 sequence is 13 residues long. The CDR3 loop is CASSLGQADEQYF. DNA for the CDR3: TGTGCCAGCAGCTTGGGACAGGCCGACGAGCAGTACTTC.

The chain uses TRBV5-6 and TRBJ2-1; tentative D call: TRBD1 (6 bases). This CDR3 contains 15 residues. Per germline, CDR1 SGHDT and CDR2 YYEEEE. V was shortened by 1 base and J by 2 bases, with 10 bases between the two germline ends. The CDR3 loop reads CASSLIQGAYNEQFF. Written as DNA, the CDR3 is TGTGCCAGCAGCTTGATACAGGGAGCCTACAATGAGCAGTTCTTC.

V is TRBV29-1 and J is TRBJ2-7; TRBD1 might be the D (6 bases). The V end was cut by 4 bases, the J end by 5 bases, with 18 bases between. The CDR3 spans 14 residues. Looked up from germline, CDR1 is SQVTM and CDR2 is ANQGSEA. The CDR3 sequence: CSVGQRTAIHEQYF. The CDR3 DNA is TGCAGCGTTGGACAACGGACAGCTATCCACGAGCAGTACTTC.

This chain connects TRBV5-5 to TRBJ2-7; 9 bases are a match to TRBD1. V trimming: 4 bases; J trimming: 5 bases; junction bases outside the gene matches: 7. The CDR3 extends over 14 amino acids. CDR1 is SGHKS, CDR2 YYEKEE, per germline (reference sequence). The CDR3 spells CASSPGQGYHEQYF. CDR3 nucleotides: TGTGCCAGCAGCCCTGGACAGGGGTATCACGAGCAGTACTTC.

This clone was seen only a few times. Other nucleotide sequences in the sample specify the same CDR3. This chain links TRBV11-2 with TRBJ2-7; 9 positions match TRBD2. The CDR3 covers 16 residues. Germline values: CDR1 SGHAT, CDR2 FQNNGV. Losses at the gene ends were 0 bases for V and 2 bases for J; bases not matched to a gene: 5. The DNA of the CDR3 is TGTGCCAGCAGCTTAGACCGAGCGGGAGGTACCTACGAGCAGTACTTC. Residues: CASSLDRAGGTYEQYF.

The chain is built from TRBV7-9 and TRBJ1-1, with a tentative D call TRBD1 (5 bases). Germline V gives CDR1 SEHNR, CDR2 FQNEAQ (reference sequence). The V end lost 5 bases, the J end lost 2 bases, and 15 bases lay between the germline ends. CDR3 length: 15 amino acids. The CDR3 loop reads CASSPGGAANTEAFF. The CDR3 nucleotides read TGTGCCAGCAGCCCAGGAGGGGCAGCTAACACTGAAGCTTTCTTT.

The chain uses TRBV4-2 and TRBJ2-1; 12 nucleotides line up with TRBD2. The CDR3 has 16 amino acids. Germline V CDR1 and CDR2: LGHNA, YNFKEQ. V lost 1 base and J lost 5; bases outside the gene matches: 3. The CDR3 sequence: CASSQVGLAGNNEQFF. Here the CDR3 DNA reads TGTGCCAGCAGCCAAGTTGGACTAGCGGGAAACAATGAGCAGTTCTTC.